Shown below are 12 T cell receptor beta chains from a single sample sequenced in a study of blood T cell repertoires in COVID-19 (dated by TCRdb to 2019 to 2021). Library creation used the immunoSEQ multiplex PCR assay. TCRdb holds this immuneACCESS table with in-frame rearrangements only. Some clones are missing; in checked studies, unresolved V genes explain under half, and the rest has no known cause. The sample table records approximately 100,000 clones; approximately 90% of these occur just once. The top ten constitute 32% of the sample. The sequencing sample was made of peripheral blood. The source of these receptors is a woman over 75 with acute or convalescent COVID-19.

J is TRBJ1-2 and V is TRBV19; TRBD1 is a possible D gene (6 bases). V was trimmed by 7 bases and J by 2 bases, leaving 14 bases between them. CDR3 length: 14 amino acids. CDR1 LNHDA and CDR2 SQIVND come from the germline V gene (reference sequence). CDR3 residues: CASIPDRSNYGYTF. Here the CDR3 DNA reads TGTGCCAGTATCCCTGACAGGAGCAACTATGGCTACACCTTC.

The chain couples TRBV7-9 to TRBJ1-1, with D unclear. The CDR3 is 17 amino acids. CDR1 and CDR2 from the germline V gene are SEHNR and FQNEAQ (reference sequence). V was pared by 3 bases and J by 1 base, with 18 bases between. The CDR3 DNA follows: TGTGCCAGCAGCTTGGATACCACATGGGCGGGGAACACTGAAGCTTTCTTT. Its translation is CASSLDTTWAGNTEAFF.

This clone was recorded once. The chain recombines TRBV5-8 with TRBJ1-2; unclear D gene. This CDR3 spans 16 amino acids. The V end lost 0 bases, the J end lost 2 bases, and 14 bases lay between the germline ends. Looked up from germline, CDR1 is SGHTS and CDR2 is YDEGEE. In DNA, the CDR3 is TGTGCCAGCAGCTTGGCATCCGGGTCCGGGAACTATGGCTACACCTTC. It yields the protein CASSLASGSGNYGYTF.

The chain has TRBV27 and TRBJ1-5; tentatively, D is TRBD1 (6 bases). V was clipped by 2 bases and J by 2 bases, with 16 bases between them. There are 17 residues in the CDR3. From germline, CDR1 is MNHEY and CDR2 SMNVEV (reference sequence). As DNA, the CDR3 is TGTGCCAGCAGTTTAGGGATTGGGGGCCAGGGCAATCAGCCCCAGCATTTT. The encoded protein is CASSLGIGGQGNQPQHF.

The chain has TRBV15 and TRBJ1-2; TRBD1 might be the D (5 bases). This CDR3 contains 15 residues. V was trimmed by 0 bases and J by 4 bases, leaving 12 bases between them. Per germline, CDR1 LNHNV and CDR2 YYDKDF (reference sequence). The CDR3 bases are TGTGCCACCAGCAGAGATGTTCAGGGCAGCTATGGCTACACCTTC. This sequence encodes CATSRDVQGSYGYTF.

The rearrangement uses TRBV29-1 and TRBJ2-7, with D possibly TRBD1 on 6 matching bases. CDR3 length equals 12 residues. Germline CDR1 and CDR2: SQVTM and ANQGSEA. Trimming removed 4 bases from V and 10 bases from J, with 17 bases in between. CDR3 in DNA: TGCAGCGTTGCAACCTTGACAGGCCTACAGTACTTC. It yields the protein CSVATLTGLQYF.

The chain has TRBV7-2 and TRBJ2-5, with a tentative D call TRBD2 (5 bases). This CDR3 region has 13 residues. V lost 2 bases and J 4 bases, leaving 8 bases between the germline ends. Germline V lookup: CDR1 SGHTA, CDR2 FQGNSA. The CDR3 DNA follows: TGTGCCAGCAGCTTATCTGGAGGAGAGACCCAGTACTTC. Encoded protein: CASSLSGGETQYF.

In this sample, this clone turned up once. The chain has TRBV5-6 and TRBJ1-2, with D hard to call. There are 12 residues in the CDR3. Germline loops: CDR1 SGHDT, CDR2 YYEEEE. V was trimmed by 1 base and J by 3 bases, leaving 4 bases between them. The CDR3 nucleotides read TGTGCCAGCAGCTTGTCATACTATGGCTACACCTTC. It translates to CASSLSYYGYTF.

The J gene is TRBJ1-1, the V gene TRBV10-1; 8 bases agree with TRBD1. Germline-derived CDR1 and CDR2 are WNHNN and SYGVQD (reference sequence). V was clipped by 5 bases and J by 5 bases; unmatched bases: 7. The CDR3 covers 14 residues. The CDR3: CASSPGQGRTEAFF. CDR3 sequence (DNA): TGCGCCAGCAGTCCCGGACAGGGTAGGACTGAAGCTTTCTTT.

The chain joins TRBV6-4 to TRBJ2-2; D remains ambiguous. CDR3 length: 14 amino acids. The V gene's germline CDR1 is MRHNA and CDR2 SNTAGT. With 9 bases removed from V and 2 bases from J, the gap between germline ends came to 13 bases. CDR3 nucleotides: TGTGCCAGTCAGTGGTCGATCAACACCGGGGAGCTGTTTTTT. Amino acids: CASQWSINTGELFF.

The chain uses TRBV29-1 and TRBJ2-7; TRBD2 matches 10 bases. The V segment lost 2 bases and the J segment 7 bases; nucleotides outside the gene matches: 2. The CDR3 runs 12 residues. Germline V gene lookup returns CDR1 SQVTM and CDR2 ANQGSEA. The CDR3 protein is CSVELAGVEQYF. The CDR3 DNA reads as TGCAGCGTTGAACTAGCGGGGGTTGAGCAGTACTTC.

Only one count was recorded for this clone. This chain uses TRBV7-9 with TRBJ2-2, with D hard to call. The CDR3 sequence is 15 residues long. V was pared by 0 bases and J by 7 bases, with 12 bases between. CDR1 is SEHNR, CDR2 FQNEAQ, per germline (reference sequence). The CDR3 DNA sequence: TGTGCCAGCAGCTTAGCTTCCGGGTATGGCGGGGAGCTGTTTTTT. Protein sequence: CASSLASGYGGELFF. Complete variable domain (other parts from reference TRBV7-9 and TRBJ2-2): DTGVSQNPRHKITKRGQNVTFRCDPISEHNRLYWYRQTLGQGPEFLTYFQNEAQLEKSRLLSDRFSAERPKGSFSTLEIQRTEQGDSAMYLCASSLASGYGGELFFGEGSRLTVL.